Below, 14 T cell receptor beta chains from the same sample are listed, as sequenced in a study of CD8+CD57+ T cells in acquired aplastic anemia (dated by TCRdb to between 2018 and 2020). Expansion of CD8+CD57+ cells had been shown by flow cytometry in the patients chosen for sequencing. The reads were generated on an Illumina HiSeq 2000. Profiling of TCR beta VDJ combinations and CDR3 sequences used genomic DNA as the template. TCRdb trimmed the raw reads at Q25, called clones with MiXCR and kept productive beta chains. Records with the same CDR3 protein are collapsed into one entry carrying the most frequent genes and DNA. For this sample the table gives 120,000 or so distinct CDR3 sequences, of which about 40% were detected only once. The ten biggest clones cover about 2.4% of the sample. Sequenced sample: sorted CD4+, CD8+, or CD8+CD57+ T cells (not recorded which) from PBMCs. Receptors were obtained from a human donor with aplastic anemia.

On this clonotype: This could be a read error, since a much larger clone is one nucleotide away. The rearrangement joins TRBV5-4 to TRBJ1-2; D possibly corresponds to TRBD1 (6 bases). Per germline, CDR1 SGHNT and CDR2 YYREEE (reference sequence). This CDR3 region has 14 residues. CDR3 residues: CASSLQGANYDYTF. The DNA for the CDR3 is TGTGCCAGCAGCTTACAGGGAGCTAACTATGACTACACCTTC.

The chain joins TRBV12-3 or TRBV12-4 to TRBJ1-6; D is uncertain. This CDR3 has 14 amino acids. V was shortened by 6 bases and J by 9 bases, with 15 bases between the two germline ends. The CDR3 DNA reads as TGTGCCAGCAGATTTTCCTCCGGGAGTTCACCCCTCCACTTT. This gives the protein CASRFSSGSSPLHF.

The sample holds many counts of this clonotype. The V gene is TRBV6-1, the J gene TRBJ1-6; the match to TRBD1 covers 10 bases. This CDR3 region has 15 residues. Trimming at V came to 7 bases and at J to 7 bases, leaving 7 bases not matched to a gene. Germline CDR1 and CDR2: MNHNS and SASEGT. The CDR3 nucleotides are TGTGCCAGCAATCGACAGGGGGCGAGCAATTCACCCCTCCACTTT. Its translation is CASNRQGASNSPLHF.

This clonotype was seen only a few times. The chain combines TRBV15 with TRBJ1-6, with a tentative D call TRBD1 (6 bases). Germline V lookup: CDR1 LNHNV, CDR2 YYDKDF (reference sequence). V gave up 0 bases and J gave up 8 bases, with 11 bases separating them. The CDR3 length is 15 residues. The CDR3 DNA sequence: TGTGCCACCAGCAGAGATCCGGCAGGGGATTCACCCCTCCACTTT. It codes for CATSRDPAGDSPLHF.

The gene calls are TRBV29-1 and TRBJ1-2; 9 bases are shared with TRBD1. Per germline, CDR1 SQVTM and CDR2 ANQGSEA. The CDR3 is 16 residues long. V was clipped by 6 bases and J by 3 bases; unmatched bases: 14. Here the CDR3 reads CSVRLPGQGKDYGYTF. CDR3 DNA sequence: TGCAGCGTAAGACTTCCGGGACAGGGAAAGGACTATGGCTACACCTTC.

V gene TRBV29-1 combines with J gene TRBJ2-1, with TRBD2 matching 7 bases. Germline-derived CDR1 and CDR2 are SQVTM and ANQGSEA. The length of the CDR3 is 13 residues. Trimming took 4 bases from V and 4 from J; bases not matched to a gene: 4. CDR3 amino acids: CSVGQGGYNEQFF. The CDR3 region has the DNA TGCAGCGTTGGGCAGGGAGGGTACAATGAGCAGTTCTTC.

This clonotype was seen many times. This chain joins TRBV19 and TRBJ2-7, with D uncertain. Trimming left V 3 bases short and J 4 bases short, with 13 bases between. Germline-derived CDR1 and CDR2 are LNHDA and SQIVND (reference sequence). This CDR3 has 14 amino acids. CDR3 DNA sequence: TGTGCCAGTAGTATTTCTATAAGTGAGTACGAGCAGTACGTC. It yields the protein CASSISISEYEQYV.

This clonotype was seen a single time. The V call is TRBV4-2, the J call TRBJ2-7; 7 bases are shared with TRBD2. Trimming took 0 bases from V and 3 from J; bases not matched to a gene: 5. Germline V gene data show CDR1 as LGHNA and CDR2 as YNFKEQ. The CDR3 loop spans 15 amino acids. This chain's CDR3 is CASSQDWEGRYEQYF. The CDR3 DNA follows: TGTGCCAGCAGCCAAGATTGGGAGGGCCGCTACGAGCAGTACTTC.

Ten or more counts support this clonotype. The chain joins TRBV5-1 to TRBJ2-7; D not resolved. Trimming stripped 1 base from V and 3 bases from J, with 11 bases between. The CDR3 length is 14 residues. Per the germline V gene, CDR1 is SGHRS and CDR2 is YFSETQ. CDR3 bases: TGCGCCAGCAGCTTGCTGGGGATGAACTACGAGCAGTACTTC. Its protein is CASSLLGMNYEQYF.

As for this clonotype: This may come from a read error, since a much larger clone is one base off. This chain uses TRBV24-1 with TRBJ1-1, with TRBD1 matching 7 bases. The CDR3 has 18 amino acids. With V trimmed by 7 bases and J by 4 bases, 20 bases remained unmatched. CDR1 is KGHDR and CDR2 is SFDVKD in the germline V gene. CDR3 coding DNA: TGTGCCACCAGCAACCCCCCCGGACAGGACGGAATGAGCACTGAAGCTTTCTTT. Translating gives CATSNPPGQDGMSTEAFF.

This clonotype was recorded a few times. This sequence joins TRBV4-3 and TRBJ2-3; 10 nucleotides line up with TRBD1. Germline CDR1 is LGHNA and CDR2 is YSLEER. This CDR3 spans 16 amino acids. Trimming cost V 2 bases and J 5 bases; bases outside gene matches: 7. The CDR3 DNA reads TGCGCCAGCAGCCAAAGCGGGACAGGGGAGGGAGATACGCAGTATTTT. It codes for CASSQSGTGEGDTQYF.

The CDR3 DNA sequence: TGTGCCAGCTCACCATCCCGGGGTCAGCCCCAGCATTTT. Translating gives CASSPSRGQPQHF. This chain connects TRBV18 to TRBJ1-5; D is ambiguous. Deletions cut 2 bases from V and 6 bases from J, with 8 bases between. Per germline, CDR1 KGHSH and CDR2 LQKENI. The CDR3 has 13 amino acids.

The J gene is TRBJ2-1, the V gene TRBV19; D is possibly TRBD1 or TRBD2 (6 bases each). The germline CDR1 and CDR2 sequences are LNHDA and SQIVND (reference sequence). V lost 9 bases and J lost 7, with 22 bases in between. The CDR3 contains 15 residues. This CDR3 reads CASSPGWGAVNEQFF. DNA for the CDR3: TGTGCCAGCAGTCCGGGATGGGGGGCTGTAAATGAGCAGTTCTTC. The whole variable domain, filled in from reference TRBV19 and TRBJ2-1, reads DGGITQSPKYLFRKEGQNVTLSCEQNLNHDAMYWYRQDPGQGLRLIYYSQIVNDFQKGDIAEGYSVSREKKESFPLTVTSAQKNPTAFYLCASSPGWGAVNEQFFGPGTRLTVL.

The chain links TRBV29-1 to TRBJ2-3, with D possibly TRBD2 on 5 matching bases. V shed 0 bases and J shed 2 bases, with 18 bases lying between them. The CDR3 length is 17 residues. The germline gives CDR1 SQVTM, CDR2 ANQGSEA. The CDR3 region has the DNA TGCAGCGTTGAAGATCCCAAAGGGAGTCTGGACACAGATACGCAGTATTTT. Protein: CSVEDPKGSLDTDTQYF.